These 24 T cell receptor beta chains share one sample of origin, sequenced in a study of T cells in tumors after PD-1 blockade. This table comes from immunoSEQ multiplex PCR, and its TCRdb copy is limited to in-frame clones, with some not included. The profile covers some 43,000 clones, with more than 65% appearing a single time and less than 5% taken by the ten largest. Material: PBMCs, obtained before anti-PD-1 treatment. The receptor source for this set is a human donor with basal cell carcinoma.

This clone turned up a few times. This chain connects TRBV5-8 to TRBJ1-1, with 9 bases identical to TRBD1. The CDR3 runs to 16 residues. V lost 3 bases, J lost 5 bases, and 11 bases stayed unmatched. Germline lookup yields CDR1 SGHTS and CDR2 YDEGEE. The CDR3 nucleotides are TGTGCCAGCAGCTCTGGTTGGACAGGGGAAGTTACTGAAGCTTTCTTT. Protein product: CASSSGWTGEVTEAFF.

This clone appeared a single time. The chain uses TRBV19 and TRBJ2-7; D is perhaps TRBD1 (7 bases). Between the trimmed V and J ends, which lost 6 bases and 6 bases, there was a span of 15 bases. CDR1 and CDR2 from the germline V gene are LNHDA and SQIVND (reference sequence). CDR3 size: 13 residues. This CDR3 is CASSQGVGGEQYF. The CDR3 bases are TGTGCCAGTAGCCAGGGGGTCGGGGGCGAGCAGTACTTC.

The J gene is TRBJ2-7, the V gene TRBV18; TRBD2 might be the D (5 bases). Trimming shortened V by 4 bases and J by 4 bases, and 11 bases separated the two germline ends. This CDR3 comprises 13 residues. Germline values: CDR1 KGHSH, CDR2 LQKENI. This CDR3 is CASSRTGGYEQYF. Written as DNA, the CDR3 is TGTGCCAGCTCACGGACTGGAGGTTACGAGCAGTACTTC.

The genes are TRBV30 and TRBJ2-3; D is undetermined. Deletions cut 3 bases from V and 4 bases from J, with 20 bases between. Germline CDR1 GTSNPN, CDR2 SVGIG (reference sequence). The CDR3 is 16 amino acids. CDR3 nucleotide sequence: TGTGCCTGGAGCACCGCGCTAGTTCAAGTAGCAGATACGCAGTATTTT. Translating it yields CAWSTALVQVADTQYF.

The chain is built from TRBV19 and TRBJ2-3, with TRBD2 as a possible D gene (5 bases). The CDR3 is 13 amino acids. Germline V CDR1 and CDR2: LNHDA, SQIVND (reference sequence). V gave up 3 bases and J gave up 4 bases, with 8 bases separating them. The DNA for the CDR3 is TGTGCCAGTAGTATTAAGAGGGCAGATACGCAGTATTTT. Translated, it gives CASSIKRADTQYF.

CDR3 region: CASSSPGQRNTEAFF. CDR3 in DNA: TGCGCCAGCAGCTCTCCGGGACAGAGGAACACTGAAGCTTTCTTT. The J gene is TRBJ1-1, the V gene TRBV4-1; 7 bases line up with TRBD1. The CDR3 is made up of 15 amino acids. Germline V gene sequence: CDR1 MGHRA, CDR2 YSYEKL. V trimming: 5 bases; J trimming: 1 base; junction bases outside the gene matches: 7.

This clone was seen once. The chain employs TRBV2 and TRBJ2-5, with 10 bases matching TRBD1. The germline CDR1 and CDR2 sequences are SNHLY and FYNNEI. The CDR3 is 15 residues long. Trimming cost V 6 bases and J 3 bases; bases outside gene matches: 7. CDR3 residues: CASRARTGGEETQYF. Written as DNA, the CDR3 is TGTGCCAGCAGAGCCCGGACAGGGGGGGAAGAGACCCAGTACTTC.

The chain combines TRBV7-2 with TRBJ2-5, with 10 bases lining up with TRBD1. Germline trimming cut 2 bases from V and 5 bases from J; bases unmatched to any gene: 8. CDR3 size: 16 residues. The germline CDR1 and CDR2 sequences are SGHTA and FQGNSA. The CDR3 region has the DNA TGTGCCAGCAGCTTAATAGGGACAGGGGCAGGGGAGACCCAGTACTTC. As protein: CASSLIGTGAGETQYF.

The chain has TRBV10-3 and TRBJ1-6; unclear D gene. This CDR3 contains 17 residues. Deletions cut 0 bases from V and 2 bases from J, with 11 bases between. From germline, CDR1 is ENHRY and CDR2 SYGVKD. CDR3 coding DNA: TGTGCCATCAGTGAGTCAGGCGGGCAGACCTATAATTCACCCCTCCACTTT. Translation gives CAISESGGQTYNSPLHF.

The chain employs TRBV3-1 (or the pseudogene TRBV3-2) and TRBJ2-3; D might be TRBD1 (6 bases). This CDR3 has 20 amino acids. Deletions cut 4 bases from V and 1 base from J, with 27 bases between. Germline CDR1 is LGHDT and CDR2 is YNNKEL (reference sequence). The chain's CDR3 is CASSPKTWQGFRPRTDTQYF. For the CDR3, the DNA is TGTGCCAGCAGCCCTAAGACGTGGCAGGGGTTTCGGCCGCGCACAGATACGCAGTATTTT.

V usage is TRBV27 and J usage is TRBJ2-1; tentatively, D is TRBD1 (6 bases). CDR3 length equals 16 residues. V was pared by 5 bases and J by 4 bases, with 18 bases between. CDR1 and CDR2 from the germline V gene are MNHEY and SMNVEV (reference sequence). This CDR3 is CASSNRDRTYYNEQFF. The CDR3 DNA reads TGTGCCAGCAGTAACCGAGACAGGACTTATTACAATGAGCAGTTCTTC.

The chain joins TRBV6-5 to TRBJ2-7, with 7 positions matching TRBD1. V was pared by 9 bases and J by 5 bases, with 4 bases of the junction left unmatched. CDR3 size: 11 residues. From germline, CDR1 is MNHEY and CDR2 SVGAGI. The CDR3 is CASGDSNEQYF. The CDR3 DNA follows: TGTGCCAGTGGGGACAGCAACGAGCAGTACTTC.

The count of this clone is one. The chain is built from TRBV28 and TRBJ1-5; D is perhaps TRBD1 (5 bases). Germline-derived CDR1 and CDR2 are MDHEN and SYDVKM. The CDR3 is 15 amino acids. Trimming cost V 6 bases and J 2 bases, with 14 bases left between them. CDR3 protein: CASSPLGGGNQPQHF. The CDR3 coding sequence is TGTGCCAGCAGCCCCCTGGGGGGAGGCAATCAGCCCCAGCATTTT.

The V and J genes are TRBV10-3 and TRBJ1-1; TRBD1 matches at 7 bases. Germline CDR1 ENHRY, CDR2 SYGVKD. The V segment lost 0 bases and the J segment 6 bases; nucleotides outside the gene matches: 7. The CDR3 length is 15 residues. CDR3 protein: CAISESTGTTAEAFF. For the CDR3, the DNA is TGTGCCATCAGTGAGTCGACAGGGACGACCGCTGAAGCTTTCTTT.

V is TRBV2 and J is TRBJ2-3; TRBD2 agrees at 11 bases. Unmatched junction bases numbered 8, after V lost 2 bases and J lost 1 base. Germline V gene data show CDR1 as SNHLY and CDR2 as FYNNEI. The CDR3 has 18 amino acids. CDR3 sequence (DNA): TGTGCCAGCAGTGAACCCGTCTTGACTAGCGGGGGCACAGATACGCAGTATTTT. Residues: CASSEPVLTSGGTDTQYF.

V is TRBV9 and J is TRBJ1-1; 12 bases are a match to TRBD1. The CDR3 contains 16 residues. J gave up 0 bases and V 4 bases, and 4 bases lay outside the gene matches. Germline V gene sequence: CDR1 SGDLS, CDR2 YYNGEE. CDR3 region: CASSPGTGGLNTEAFF. DNA for the CDR3: TGTGCCAGCAGCCCGGGGACAGGGGGCCTGAACACTGAAGCTTTCTTT.

The chain recombines TRBV7-6 with TRBJ2-3, with D perhaps TRBD1 (6 bases). The CDR3 has 16 amino acids. V was pared by 6 bases and J by 0 bases, with 16 bases between. Germline V gene data show CDR1 as SGHVS and CDR2 as FNYEAQ. The CDR3 is CASSPTGRTSTDTQYF. The CDR3 DNA reads TGTGCCAGCAGTCCGACAGGACGGACTAGCACAGATACGCAGTATTTT.

The chain is built from TRBV19 and TRBJ2-5; a weak D match, TRBD1 (6 bases). Trimming shortened V by 4 bases and J by 4 bases, and 7 bases separated the two germline ends. Germline V gene data show CDR1 as LNHDA and CDR2 as SQIVND (reference sequence). There are 12 residues in the CDR3. CDR3 sequence: CASSTDRETQYF. Here the CDR3 DNA reads TGTGCCAGTAGTACGGACAGAGAGACCCAGTACTTC.

V is TRBV30 and J is TRBJ1-3; D is possibly TRBD1 (6 bases). Germline V gene lookup returns CDR1 GTSNPN and CDR2 SVGIG (reference sequence). Trimming took off 3 bases at V and 7 bases at J, with 13 bases between the two ends. The CDR3 has 13 residues. CDR3: CAWRWGAENTIYF. CDR3 DNA: TGTGCCTGGAGATGGGGGGCAGAGAACACCATATATTTT.

The chain combines TRBV24-1 with TRBJ1-1; no clear D. Germline V gene data show CDR1 as KGHDR and CDR2 as SFDVKD. V lost 6 bases to trimming and J lost 4 bases, with 14 bases between them. The CDR3 runs 14 residues. The CDR3 bases are TGTGCCACCAGTTGGAACATTTATTTCACTGAAGCTTTCTTT. Protein sequence: CATSWNIYFTEAFF.

This chain uses TRBV7-9 with TRBJ2-5; 9 bases agree with TRBD1. CDR3 length: 14 amino acids. Germline V gene lookup returns CDR1 SEHNR and CDR2 FQNEAQ (reference sequence). V was clipped by 5 bases and J by 5 bases; unmatched bases: 6. CDR3 region: CASSTGGGGETQYF. The CDR3 nucleotides read TGTGCCAGCAGCACAGGGGGCGGCGGGGAGACCCAGTACTTC.

This clone has more than one count but fewer than ten. J is TRBJ1-3 and V is TRBV19; 7 bases agree with TRBD1. CDR3 length equals 16 residues. Per the germline V gene, CDR1 is LNHDA and CDR2 is SQIVND (reference sequence). With 4 bases clipped from V and 1 base from J, the junction kept 7 bases outside the gene matches. The CDR3 DNA reads as TGTGCCAGTAGTAAGTGGACAGGTCAATCTGGAAACACCATATATTTT. Translating gives CASSKWTGQSGNTIYF.

This clone was seen only once. The J gene is TRBJ1-1, the V gene TRBV3-1 (or the pseudogene TRBV3-2); TRBD1 aligns across 10 bases. The CDR3 runs to 13 residues. CDR1 and CDR2 (germline): LGHDT, YNNKEL (reference sequence). The junction had 1 base not matched to a gene; V was cut back by 3 bases and J by 6 bases. CDR3 amino acids: CASSHGQGAEAFF. The CDR3 DNA sequence: TGTGCCAGCAGCCATGGACAGGGGGCTGAAGCTTTCTTT.

The chain's CDR3 is CASSEDGDTQYF. The DNA of the CDR3 is TGTGCCAGCAGCGAGGACGGAGATACGCAGTATTTT. This rearrangement joins TRBV4-2 to TRBJ2-3; D remains unclear. V lost 5 bases to trimming and J lost 5 bases, with 8 bases between them. The CDR3 runs 12 residues. Germline assignment: CDR1 LGHNA and CDR2 YNFKEQ.